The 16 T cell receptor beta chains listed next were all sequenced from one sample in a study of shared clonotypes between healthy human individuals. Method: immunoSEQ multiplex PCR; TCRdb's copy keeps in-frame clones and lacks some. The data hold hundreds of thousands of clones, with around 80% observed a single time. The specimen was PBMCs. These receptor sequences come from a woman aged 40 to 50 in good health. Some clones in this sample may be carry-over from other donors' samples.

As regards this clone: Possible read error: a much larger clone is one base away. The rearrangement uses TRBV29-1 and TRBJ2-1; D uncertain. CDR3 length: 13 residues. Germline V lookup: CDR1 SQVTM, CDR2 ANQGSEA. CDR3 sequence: CSVSRYSYNEQLF. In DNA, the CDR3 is TGCAGCGTTAGCAGATACTCCTACAATGAGCAGCTCTTC.

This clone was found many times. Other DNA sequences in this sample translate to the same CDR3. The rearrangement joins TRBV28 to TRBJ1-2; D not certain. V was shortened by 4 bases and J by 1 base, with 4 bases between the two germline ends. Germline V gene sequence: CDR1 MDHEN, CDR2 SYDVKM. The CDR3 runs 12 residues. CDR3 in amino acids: CASSWFNYGYTF. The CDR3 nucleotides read TGTGCCAGCAGTTGGTTTAACTATGGCTACACCTTC.

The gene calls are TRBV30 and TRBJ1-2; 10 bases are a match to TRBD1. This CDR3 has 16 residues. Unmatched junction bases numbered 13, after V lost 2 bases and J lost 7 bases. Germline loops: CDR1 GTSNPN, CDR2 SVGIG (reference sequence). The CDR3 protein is CAWSRGTGEFRAGYTF. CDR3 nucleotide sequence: TGTGCCTGGAGTAGGGGGACAGGGGAGTTTCGTGCTGGCTACACCTTC.

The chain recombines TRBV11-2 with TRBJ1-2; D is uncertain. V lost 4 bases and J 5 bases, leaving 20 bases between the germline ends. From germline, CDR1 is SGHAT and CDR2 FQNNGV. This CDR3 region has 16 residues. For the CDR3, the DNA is TGTGCCAGCAGCTCCCTCCGAGGCCTCTCGATTTATGGCTACACCTTC. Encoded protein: CASSSLRGLSIYGYTF. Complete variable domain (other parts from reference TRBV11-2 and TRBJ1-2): EAGVAQSPRYKIIEKRQSVAFWCNPISGHATLYWYQQILGQGPKLLIQFQNNGVVDDSQLPKDRFSAERLKGVDSTLKIQPAKLEDSAVYLCASSSLRGLSIYGYTFGSGTRLTVV.

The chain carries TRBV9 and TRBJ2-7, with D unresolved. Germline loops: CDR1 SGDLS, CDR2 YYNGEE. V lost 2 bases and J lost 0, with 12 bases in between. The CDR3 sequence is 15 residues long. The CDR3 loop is CASSVDALSSYEQYF. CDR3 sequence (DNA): TGTGCCAGCAGCGTTGACGCCTTAAGCTCCTACGAGCAGTACTTC.

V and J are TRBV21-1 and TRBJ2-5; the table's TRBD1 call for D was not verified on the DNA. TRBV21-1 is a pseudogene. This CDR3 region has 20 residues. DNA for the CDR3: TGTGCCAGCAGCAAATCGGAAGGACAGGGATTAGAAGGCGACCAAGAGACCCAGTACTTC. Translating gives CASSKSEGQGLEGDQETQYF.

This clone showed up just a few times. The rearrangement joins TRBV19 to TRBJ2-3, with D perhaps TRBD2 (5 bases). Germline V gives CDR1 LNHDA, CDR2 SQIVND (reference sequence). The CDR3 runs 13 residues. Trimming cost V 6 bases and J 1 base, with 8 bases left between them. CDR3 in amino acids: CASRWTGTDTQYF. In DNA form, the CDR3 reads TGTGCCAGTAGATGGACTGGCACAGATACGCAGTATTTT.

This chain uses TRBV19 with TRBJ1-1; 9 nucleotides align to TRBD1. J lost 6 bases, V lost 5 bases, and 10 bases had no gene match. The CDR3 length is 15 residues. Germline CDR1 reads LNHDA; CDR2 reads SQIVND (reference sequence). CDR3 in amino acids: CASSGYRGRLAEAFF. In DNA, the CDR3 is TGTGCCAGTAGTGGCTACAGGGGGCGGCTAGCTGAAGCTTTCTTT.

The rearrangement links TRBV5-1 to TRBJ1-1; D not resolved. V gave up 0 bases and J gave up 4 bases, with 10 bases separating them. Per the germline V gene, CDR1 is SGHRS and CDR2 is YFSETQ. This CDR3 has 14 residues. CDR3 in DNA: TGCGCCAGCAGCTTGGGGCCGGTGAGCACTGAAGCTTTCTTT. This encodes CASSLGPVSTEAFF. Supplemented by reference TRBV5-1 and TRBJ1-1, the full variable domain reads KAGVTQTPRYLIKTRGQQVTLSCSPISGHRSVSWYQQTPGQGLQFLFEYFSETQRNKGNFPGRFSGRQFSNSRSEMNVSTLELGDSALYLCASSLGPVSTEAFFGQGTRLTVV.

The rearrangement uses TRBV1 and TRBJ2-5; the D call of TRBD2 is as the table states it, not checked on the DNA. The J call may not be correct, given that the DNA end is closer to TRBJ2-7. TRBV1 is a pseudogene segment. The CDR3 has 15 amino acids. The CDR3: CTSSQAGGVLYEQYF. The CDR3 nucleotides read TGCACCAGCAGCCAAGCCGGTGGTGTTCTCTACGAGCAGTACTTC.

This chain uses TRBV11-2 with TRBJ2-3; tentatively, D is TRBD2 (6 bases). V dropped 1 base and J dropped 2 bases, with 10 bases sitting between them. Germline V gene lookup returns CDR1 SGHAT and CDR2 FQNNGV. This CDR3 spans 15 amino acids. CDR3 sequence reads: CASSLVAGFTDTQYF. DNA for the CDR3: TGTGCCAGCAGCTTAGTGGCGGGATTCACAGATACGCAGTATTTT. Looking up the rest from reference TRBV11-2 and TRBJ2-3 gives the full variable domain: EAGVAQSPRYKIIEKRQSVAFWCNPISGHATLYWYQQILGQGPKLLIQFQNNGVVDDSQLPKDRFSAERLKGVDSTLKIQPAKLEDSAVYLCASSLVAGFTDTQYFGPGTRLTVL.

In DNA form, the CDR3 reads TGTGCCAGCAGTTTAAATCGCGGGAGGGCCAGAGATACGCAGTATTTT. Translating gives CASSLNRGRARDTQYF. V usage is TRBV27 and J usage is TRBJ2-3, with 9 bases lining up with TRBD2. The CDR3 is made up of 16 amino acids. J was trimmed by 5 bases and V by 2 bases; bases with no gene match: 8. Looked up from germline, CDR1 is MNHEY and CDR2 is SMNVEV (reference sequence).

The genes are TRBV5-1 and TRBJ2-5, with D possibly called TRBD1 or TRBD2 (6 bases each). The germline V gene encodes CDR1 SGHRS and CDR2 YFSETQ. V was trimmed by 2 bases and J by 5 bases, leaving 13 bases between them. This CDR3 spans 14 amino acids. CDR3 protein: CASSFSGGEETQYF. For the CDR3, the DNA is TGCGCCAGCAGCTTTTCCGGGGGCGAGGAGACCCAGTACTTC.

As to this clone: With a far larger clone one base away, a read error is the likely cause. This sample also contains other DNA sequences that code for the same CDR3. CDR3 in amino acids: CASSGRENTEAFF. CDR3 DNA: TGTGCCAGCAGTGGCCGGGAGAACACTGAAGCTTTCTTT. The J gene is TRBJ1-1, the V gene TRBV6-1; D is unresolved. The germline gives CDR1 MNHNS, CDR2 SASEGT. The V end was cut by 4 bases, the J end by 1 base, with 7 bases between. There are 13 residues in the CDR3.

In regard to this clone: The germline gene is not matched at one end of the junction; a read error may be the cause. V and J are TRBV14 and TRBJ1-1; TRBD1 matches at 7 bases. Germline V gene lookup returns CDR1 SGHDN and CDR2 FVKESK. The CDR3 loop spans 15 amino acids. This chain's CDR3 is CASSRTTGLKTEAFF. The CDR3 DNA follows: TGTGCCAGCAGCCGAACGACAGGGTTGAAGACTGAAGCTTTCTTT.

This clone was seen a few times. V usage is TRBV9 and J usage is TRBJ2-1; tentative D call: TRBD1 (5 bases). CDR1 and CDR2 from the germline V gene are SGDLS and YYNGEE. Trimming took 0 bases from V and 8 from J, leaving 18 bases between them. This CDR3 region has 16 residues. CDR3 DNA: TGTGCCAGCAGCGTAGTGTGGGGTCAGGGAAGCGATGAGCAGTTCTTC. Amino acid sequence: CASSVVWGQGSDEQFF.